Listed below are T cell receptor beta chains from one sample, sequenced in a study of blood T cells in healthy people across ages. MiXCR was run by TCRdb on the 5' RACE reads, yielding one entry per CDR3 protein. The sample carries hundreds of thousands of distinct CDR3 sequences, 25% recorded once. The same sample was also used in a study of T cells of mothers and their children.

The material sequenced was blood. The source of these receptors is a boy younger than 18 in good health. CDR3s include the opening cysteine and the closing phenylalanine or tryptophan. A D gene is named only where the DNA matches it firmly. Clone size is not always given. Where it is, it says once, few, many or a class for expanded clones.

V	size	J	D	CDR3	DNA
TRBV19	.	TRBJ1-1	.	CASSIATGWTEAFF	TGTGCCAGTAGTATAGCTACAGGATGGACTGAAGCTTTCTTT
TRBV21-1	.	TRBJ2-5	.	CASSKEGGETQYF	TGTGCCAGCAGCAAGGAGGGAGGGGAGACCCAGTACTTC
TRBV29-1	.	TRBJ2-5	.	CSVEAWGAETQYF	TGCAGCGTTGAAGCCTGGGGGGCGGAGACCCAGTACTTC
TRBV7-6	.	TRBJ2-3	.	CASSDGPQDTQYF	TGTGCCAGCAGTGATGGGCCCCAAGATACGCAGTATTTT
TRBV12-3/TRBV12-4	few	TRBJ2-1	TRBD1	CASSPRGLTYNEQFF	TGTGCCAGCAGCCCCAGGGGGCTTACCTACAATGAGCAGTTCTTC
TRBV19	.	TRBJ1-4	.	CASSMLVTNEKLFF	TGTGCCAGTAGTATGTTGGTGACTAATGAAAAACTGTTTTTT
TRBV28	.	TRBJ2-4	.	CASSLPPILAKNIQYF	TGTGCCAGCAGTCTCCCTCCTATTCTAGCCAAAAACATTCAGTACTTC
TRBV2	few	TRBJ2-3	TRBD1	CARNRGQSDTQYF	TGTGCCAGAAACAGGGGGCAATCAGATACGCAGTATTTT
TRBV10-3	few	TRBJ2-1	TRBD2	CAISEPGLAGSPSENEQFF	TGTGCCATCAGTGAACCGGGACTAGCGGGAAGCCCTTCCGAGAATGAGCAGTTCTTC
TRBV18	.	TRBJ1-1	TRBD1	CASSDGTVQNTEAFF	TGTGCCAGCTCGGACGGGACAGTTCAAAACACTGAAGCTTTCTTT
TRBV29-1	once	TRBJ2-1	.	CSVYIYNEQFF	TGCAGCGTTTACATATACAATGAGCAGTTCTTC
TRBV20-1	.	TRBJ1-4	.	CSAKYRAGDEKLFF	TGCAGTGCTAAATACAGGGCAGGGGATGAAAAACTGTTTTTT
TRBV6-5	once	TRBJ2-7	TRBD2	CASSPLGGGSWDEQYF	TGTGCCAGCAGTCCTTTGGGGGGGGGGTCTTGGGACGAGCAGTACTTC
TRBV7-9	.	TRBJ2-5	TRBD2	CASSPIGLAEETQYF	TGTGCCAGCAGCCCCATCGGGCTAGCGGAAGAGACCCAGTACTTC
TRBV14	few	TRBJ2-1	.	CASSQPFTLSEQFF	TGTGCCAGCAGCCAACCATTTACCTTGAGTGAGCAGTTCTTC
TRBV9	.	TRBJ2-2	TRBD1	CASSVRAGTANTGELFF	TGTGCCAGCAGCGTTCGCGCCGGGACAGCAAACACCGGGGAGCTGTTTTTT
TRBV28	few	TRBJ1-1	.	CASSPLISEAFF	TGTGCCAGCAGTCCCTTAATTTCTGAAGCTTTCTTT
TRBV5-1	.	TRBJ2-5	TRBD2	CASSPAIRSGSSETQYF	TGCGCCAGCAGCCCAGCGATAAGGAGCGGGAGTTCGGAGACCCAGTACTTC
TRBV29-1	few	TRBJ2-1	.	CSVAGGPSNEQFF	TGCAGCGTTGCTGGCGGGCCCTCCAATGAGCAGTTCTTC
TRBV20-1	many	TRBJ2-2	.	CSARPQGGTGELFF	TGCAGTGCTAGACCCCAGGGGGGAACCGGGGAGCTGTTTTTT
TRBV27	.	TRBJ2-3	.	CASSLTADDTQYF	TGTGCCAGCAGTTTAACGGCGGACGATACGCAGTATTTT
TRBV24-1	few	TRBJ1-2	.	CATSDSSLPDGSPYTF	TGTGCCACCAGTGATTCCTCCCTGCCGGATGGGTCCCCCTACACCTTC
TRBV3-1	.	TRBJ1-2	.	CASSHPTGHYGYTF	TGTGCCAGCAGCCACCCAACAGGGCACTATGGCTACACCTTC
TRBV4-1	.	TRBJ1-2	TRBD1	CASSLLSDRGGYGYTF	TGCGCCAGCAGCCTACTATCGGACAGGGGCGGCTATGGCTACACCTTC
TRBV20-1	few	TRBJ1-2	.	CSATEANYGYTF	TGCAGTGCTACAGAGGCTAACTATGGCTACACCTTC
TRBV29-1	.	TRBJ2-1	TRBD2	CSVEVLAGGLAVKNEQFF	TGCAGCGTTGAAGTGCTAGCGGGGGGGCTTGCTGTTAAGAATGAGCAGTTCTTC
TRBV14	few	TRBJ2-5	.	CASSHHETQYF	TGTGCCAGCAGCCATCATGAGACCCAGTACTTC
TRBV29-1	.	TRBJ1-1	.	CSVAPNTDAFF	TGCAGCGTTGCACCGAACACTGACGCTTTCTTT
TRBV11-2	.	TRBJ2-7	TRBD2	CASSLASGLTYEQYF	TGTGCCAGCAGCTTAGCTAGCGGGCTAACCTACGAGCAGTACTTC
TRBV20-1	many	TRBJ2-5	TRBD1	CSACTGGETQYF	TGCAGTGCTTGCACAGGGGGGGAGACCCAGTACTTC
TRBV7-2	few	TRBJ2-6	.	CASSLAPKTLSGANVLTF	TGTGCCAGCAGCTTAGCGCCTAAAACCCTCTCTGGGGCCAACGTCCTGACTTTC
TRBV9	few	TRBJ2-7	.	CASSAGGSGGPTYEQCF	TGTGCCAGCAGCGCGGGCGGGTCGGGCGGACCTACCTACGAGCAGTGCTTC
TRBV18	few	TRBJ1-4	.	CASSPPWGTSEKLFF	TGTGCCAGCTCACCACCCTGGGGCACGAGTGAAAAACTGTTTTTT
TRBV12-3/TRBV12-4	few	TRBJ2-5	.	CVSSWVGQPGEQYF	TGTGTCAGCAGTTGGGTGGGACAGCCGGGGGAGCAGTACTTC
TRBV7-9	.	TRBJ1-4	TRBD1	CASSPRDRGNEKLFF	TGTGCCAGCAGCCCGCGGGACAGGGGGAATGAAAAACTGTTTTTT
TRBV12-3/TRBV12-4	.	TRBJ1-5	TRBD1	CASSLTGVSGQPQHF	TGTGCCAGCAGTCTCACAGGGGTCAGCGGTCAGCCCCAGCATTTT
TRBV7-2	.	TRBJ2-5	TRBD1	CASSLASGTGSGTQYF	TGTGCCAGCAGCTTAGCCTCCGGGACAGGCTCCGGGACCCAGTACTTC
TRBV12-3/TRBV12-4	.	TRBJ2-5	.	CASTQTGPYQETQYF	TGTGCCAGCACCCAAACAGGGCCGTACCAAGAGACCCAGTACTTC
TRBV5-1	.	TRBJ2-7	TRBD2	CASSRGTSGNEQYF	TGCGCCAGCAGCCGGGGGACTAGCGGGAACGAGCAGTACTTC
TRBV4-3	.	TRBJ2-5	.	CASSHLQTVKETQYF	TGCGCCAGCAGCCACCTCCAGACCGTAAAAGAGACCCAGTACTTC
TRBV29-1	few	TRBJ1-2	.	CSVSKEGLGYTF	TGCAGCGTTAGTAAGGAGGGTCTTGGCTACACCTTC
TRBV4-3	once	TRBJ2-3	TRBD1	CASSQSRGFGTDTQYF	TGCGCCAGCAGCCAATCCAGGGGGTTCGGCACAGATACGCAGTATTTT
TRBV2	.	TRBJ2-7	TRBD1	CASSDPGQALSYEQYF	TGTGCCAGCAGCGACCCGGGACAGGCCCTATCCTACGAGCAGTACTTC
TRBV3-1	.	TRBJ2-5	TRBD2	CASSPSGTKETQYF	TGTGCCAGCAGCCCCTCCGGGACTAAAGAGACCCAGTACTTC
TRBV20-1	.	TRBJ2-1	.	CSARSGPNNEQFF	TGCAGTGCTAGATCAGGGCCGAACAATGAGCAGTTCTTC
TRBV2	.	TRBJ2-3	TRBD2	CASRSGLVVTDTQYF	TGTGCCAGTAGGTCGGGACTAGTTGTCACAGATACGCAGTATTTT
TRBV5-5	once	TRBJ2-7	TRBD1	CASVGQGANEQYF	TGTGCCAGCGTCGGACAGGGGGCAAACGAGCAGTACTTC
TRBV20-1	.	TRBJ2-1	.	CSAGISGGSYNEQFF	TGCAGTGCTGGAATCTCAGGGGGGTCCTACAATGAGCAGTTCTTC